These T cell receptor beta chains were read from a single sample in a study of T cell repertoires in ileal Crohn's disease. Generated by immunoSEQ multiplex PCR, the TCRdb table keeps only in-frame clones and is missing some. The data show about 60,000 clones, about 89% seen once. The source material was ileal tissue. The receptors were sampled from an adult with Crohn's disease. Both conserved end residues are part of each CDR3. Fields, in order: CDR3 protein, CDR3 DNA, J gene, V gene, clone size, D gene. A D gene is named only where the DNA matches it firmly. Clone size is shown for a subset of rows, as once, few, many or a class of expanded clone.

cdr3_aa: CAWSGVFEDRVRPQHF; cdr3_nt: TGTGCCTGGAGTGGAGTCTTCGAGGACAGGGTCCGGCCCCAGCATTTT; j_call: TRBJ1-5; v_call: TRBV30; clone_size: -; d_call: TRBD1
cdr3_aa: CASSSPTGKVNEKLFF; cdr3_nt: TGTGCCAGCAGCTCTCCGACAGGGAAAGTTAATGAAAAACTGTTTTTT; j_call: TRBJ1-4; v_call: TRBV7-2; clone_size: -; d_call: TRBD1
cdr3_aa: CAIMRPEGSYGYTF; cdr3_nt: TGTGCCATCATGCGGCCAGAAGGAAGCTATGGCTACACCTTC; j_call: TRBJ1-2; v_call: TRBV10-3; clone_size: medium-sized; d_call: -
cdr3_aa: CASRRDRDGYNEQFF; cdr3_nt: TGTGCCAGCAGGCGTGACAGGGACGGTTACAATGAGCAGTTCTTC; j_call: TRBJ2-1; v_call: TRBV2; clone_size: -; d_call: TRBD1
cdr3_aa: CASSSTGLAGELFF; cdr3_nt: TGTGCCAGCAGCTCAACAGGGTTAGCCGGGGAGCTGTTTTTT; j_call: TRBJ2-2; v_call: TRBV13; clone_size: -; d_call: -
cdr3_aa: CASTPLDTGQEAFF; cdr3_nt: TGCGCCAGCACCCCTTTGGACACCGGACAAGAAGCTTTCTTT; j_call: TRBJ1-1; v_call: TRBV5-1; clone_size: -; d_call: -
cdr3_aa: CASSLGFGGRTDTQYF; cdr3_nt: TGTGCCAGCAGCTTAGGGTTTGGGGGCCGCACAGATACGCAGTATTTT; j_call: TRBJ2-3; v_call: TRBV7-2; clone_size: -; d_call: -
cdr3_aa: CASRQTGMGLTDTQYF; cdr3_nt: TGTGCCAGCAGACAAACAGGGATGGGGCTCACAGATACGCAGTATTTT; j_call: TRBJ2-3; v_call: TRBV27; clone_size: once; d_call: -
cdr3_aa: CASSLAAIVGQGSHIQYF; cdr3_nt: TGTGCCAGCAGCTTAGCCGCAATCGTGGGACAGGGGAGTCACATTCAGTACTTC; j_call: TRBJ2-4; v_call: TRBV7-2; clone_size: once; d_call: TRBD1
cdr3_aa: CASRSLQVNPMNTEAFF; cdr3_nt: TGTGCCAGCAGGAGTCTACAGGTTAACCCCATGAACACTGAAGCTTTCTTT; j_call: TRBJ1-1; v_call: TRBV27; clone_size: -; d_call: -
cdr3_aa: CASSAGTNYGYTF; cdr3_nt: TGTGCCAGCAGCGCCGGGACAAACTATGGCTACACCTTC; j_call: TRBJ1-2; v_call: TRBV14; clone_size: many; d_call: -
cdr3_aa: CATSRARRTTGELFF; cdr3_nt: TGTGCCACCAGCAGGGCTAGAAGAACCACCGGGGAGCTGTTTTTT; j_call: TRBJ2-2; v_call: TRBV15; clone_size: -; d_call: -
cdr3_aa: CASSTEMRNTEAFF; cdr3_nt: TGTGCCAGCAGTACGGAGATGAGGAACACTGAAGCTTTCTTT; j_call: TRBJ1-1; v_call: TRBV6-5; clone_size: -; d_call: -
cdr3_aa: CASSPQVGGGEAFF; cdr3_nt: TGCGCCAGCAGTCCGCAGGTCGGCGGGGGCGAAGCTTTCTTT; j_call: TRBJ1-1; v_call: TRBV5-1; clone_size: -; d_call: -
cdr3_aa: CASGLMVAGYEQYF; cdr3_nt: TGTGCTAGTGGTTTAATGGTTGCGGGGTACGAGCAGTACTTC; j_call: TRBJ2-7; v_call: TRBV12-5; clone_size: -; d_call: -